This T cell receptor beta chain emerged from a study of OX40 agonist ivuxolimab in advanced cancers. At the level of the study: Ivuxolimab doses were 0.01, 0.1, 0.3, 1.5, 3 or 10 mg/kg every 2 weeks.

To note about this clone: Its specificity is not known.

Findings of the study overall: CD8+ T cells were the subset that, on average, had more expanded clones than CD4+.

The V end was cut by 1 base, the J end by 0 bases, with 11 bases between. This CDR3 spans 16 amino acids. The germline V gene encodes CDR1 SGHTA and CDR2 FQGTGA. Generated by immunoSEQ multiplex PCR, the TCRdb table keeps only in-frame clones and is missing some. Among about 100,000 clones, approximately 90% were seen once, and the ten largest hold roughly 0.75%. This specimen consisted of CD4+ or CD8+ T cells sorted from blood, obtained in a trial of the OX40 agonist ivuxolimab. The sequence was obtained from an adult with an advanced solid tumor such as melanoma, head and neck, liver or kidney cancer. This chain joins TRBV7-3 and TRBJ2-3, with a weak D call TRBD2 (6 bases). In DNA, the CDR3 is TGTGCCAGCAGCTTAAAGGGCGGGGCTAGCACAGATACGCAGTATTTT. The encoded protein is CASSLKGGASTDTQYF.